This record covers a single T cell receptor beta chain. The antigen is undetermined. Germline CDR1 and CDR2: GTSNPN and SVGIG (reference sequence). This CDR3 has 11 amino acids. Trimming shortened V by 2 bases and J by 9 bases, and 8 bases separated the two germline ends. Cryopreserved PBMC numbered 1-10 million per sample before DNA extraction. The record originates from a study of long-term antiretroviral therapy in people with HIV. At the survey level, the v3.0 immunoSEQ assay was run. Data came from immunoSEQ multiplex PCR; TCRdb stores just in-frame clones and leaves some out. The sample lists tens of thousands of clones, 97% occurring once. Overall study findings and caveats: There were no data on ART adherence, viral resistance or therapy changes, a gap that limits inferences about post-ART repertoire changes. Diversity went up after ART and still fell short of transplant donor controls.

The source of this sequence is a man aged 25-40 years with HIV. Here the sequenced sample was unsorted PBMCs, taken 6.9 years after starting antiretroviral therapy. The rearrangement links TRBV30 to TRBJ2-1; D not certain. CDR3 loop: CAWSSQIEQFF. As DNA, the CDR3 is TGTGCCTGGAGTAGTCAGATTGAGCAGTTCTTC.